The rows below give T cell receptor beta chains drawn from one sample of a study of cytomegalovirus exposure and HLA in healthy donors. Clones were sequenced by immunoSEQ multiplex PCR, and TCRdb holds only the in-frame ones, with some missing. The data show some 120,000 clones, 70% to 85% seen once. Input material: PBMCs. The receptors here all came from a man aged 40-55 years in good health and CMV-seropositive. CDR3s include the opening cysteine and the closing phenylalanine or tryptophan. Each record gives: V gene, D gene, J gene, clone size, CDR3 protein, CDR3 DNA. D genes are given only for firm matches. Size values are once, few and many counts, or a class for expanded clones, and some rows have none.

v_call: TRBV6-5; d_call: -; j_call: TRBJ1-3; clone_size: -; cdr3_aa: CASSYRPPEGNTIYF; cdr3_nt: TGTGCCAGCAGTTACCGGCCCCCGGAGGGAAACACCATATATTTT
v_call: TRBV7-8; d_call: -; j_call: TRBJ2-5; clone_size: few; cdr3_aa: CASSQRESGETQYF; cdr3_nt: TGTGCCAGCAGCCAACGGGAGTCAGGAGAGACCCAGTACTTC
v_call: TRBV29-1; d_call: -; j_call: TRBJ1-6; clone_size: -; cdr3_aa: CSESERDKLSSSNSPLHF; cdr3_nt: TGCAGCGAATCGGAAAGGGACAAACTCTCCTCGAGTAATTCACCCCTCCACTTT
v_call: TRBV30; d_call: TRBD1; j_call: TRBJ2-1; clone_size: -; cdr3_aa: CAWSTDRGYNEQFF; cdr3_nt: TGTGCCTGGAGCACTGACAGGGGCTACAATGAGCAGTTCTTC
v_call: TRBV11-2; d_call: TRBD2; j_call: TRBJ2-7; clone_size: -; cdr3_aa: CASSLGTGTSEQYF; cdr3_nt: TGTGCCAGCAGCTTAGGTACCGGGACTAGCGAGCAGTACTTC
v_call: TRBV15; d_call: TRBD2; j_call: TRBJ2-1; clone_size: -; cdr3_aa: CATSREASGGYNEQFF; cdr3_nt: TGTGCCACCAGCAGAGAAGCTAGCGGGGGTTACAATGAGCAGTTCTTC
v_call: TRBV29-1; d_call: TRBD2; j_call: TRBJ2-7; clone_size: -; cdr3_aa: CSVAPYWAGGPEQYF; cdr3_nt: TGCAGCGTTGCCCCGTACTGGGCGGGAGGGCCTGAGCAGTACTTC
v_call: TRBV4-1; d_call: -; j_call: TRBJ2-2; clone_size: -; cdr3_aa: CASSLLQVTGELFF; cdr3_nt: TGCGCCAGCAGCCTCCTACAGGTGACCGGGGAGCTGTTTTTT
v_call: TRBV19; d_call: -; j_call: TRBJ1-3; clone_size: -; cdr3_aa: CASSHGSQGNTIYF; cdr3_nt: TGTGCCAGTAGTCACGGGAGTCAGGGAAACACCATATATTTT
v_call: TRBV11-2; d_call: TRBD2; j_call: TRBJ2-1; clone_size: -; cdr3_aa: CASSLGPSGRGNEQFF; cdr3_nt: TGTGCCAGCAGCTTAGGCCCTAGCGGGAGGGGCAATGAGCAGTTCTTC
v_call: TRBV6-4; d_call: TRBD2; j_call: TRBJ2-1; clone_size: -; cdr3_aa: CASKILAGDHNEQFF; cdr3_nt: TGTGCCAGCAAAATACTAGCGGGAGACCACAATGAGCAGTTCTTC
v_call: TRBV19; d_call: -; j_call: TRBJ1-5; clone_size: -; cdr3_aa: CASSIGQGRSNQPQHF; cdr3_nt: TGTGCCAGTAGTATAGGTCAGGGGCGGAGCAATCAGCCCCAGCATTTT
v_call: TRBV7-2; d_call: -; j_call: TRBJ1-1; clone_size: -; cdr3_aa: CASSLQDFLHTEAFF; cdr3_nt: TGTGCCAGCAGCCTGCAGGACTTTCTGCACACTGAAGCTTTCTTT
v_call: TRBV5-1; d_call: TRBD2; j_call: TRBJ2-3; clone_size: -; cdr3_aa: CASKSGGAKDTQYF; cdr3_nt: TGCGCCAGCAAAAGCGGGGGGGCCAAAGATACGCAGTATTTT
v_call: TRBV5-1; d_call: TRBD2; j_call: TRBJ2-5; clone_size: -; cdr3_aa: CASSPGVASGGQETQYF; cdr3_nt: TGCGCCAGCAGCCCTGGTGTGGCTAGCGGGGGCCAAGAGACCCAGTACTTC
v_call: TRBV6-6; d_call: TRBD1; j_call: TRBJ2-1; clone_size: -; cdr3_aa: CASSLQGAVNEQFF; cdr3_nt: TGTGCCAGCAGTTTACAGGGGGCGGTCAATGAGCAGTTCTTC
v_call: TRBV25-1; d_call: TRBD1; j_call: TRBJ1-4; clone_size: -; cdr3_aa: CASSTGGANEKLFF; cdr3_nt: TGTGCCAGCAGTACAGGGGGGGCTAATGAAAAACTGTTTTTT
v_call: TRBV9; d_call: -; j_call: TRBJ2-1; clone_size: -; cdr3_aa: CASSVAAQPDEQFF; cdr3_nt: TGTGCCAGCAGCGTAGCTGCACAGCCAGATGAGCAGTTCTTC
v_call: TRBV5-1; d_call: -; j_call: TRBJ2-7; clone_size: -; cdr3_aa: CASSLGTQGFEQYF; cdr3_nt: TGCGCCAGCAGCTTGGGGACCCAGGGGTTCGAGCAGTACTTC
v_call: TRBV5-6; d_call: -; j_call: TRBJ1-1; clone_size: -; cdr3_aa: CASSSGADTEAFF; cdr3_nt: TGTGCCAGCTCCTCAGGGGCGGACACTGAAGCTTTCTTT
v_call: TRBV2; d_call: -; j_call: TRBJ1-6; clone_size: -; cdr3_aa: CASNREGPSYNSPLHF; cdr3_nt: TGTGCCAGCAATCGCGAGGGCCCCTCCTATAATTCACCCCTCCACTTT
v_call: TRBV5-4; d_call: TRBD2; j_call: TRBJ2-1; clone_size: -; cdr3_aa: CASSAAGTSIVYEFF; cdr3_nt: TGTGCCAGCAGCGCTGCCGGGACTAGTATTGTTTATGAGTTCTTC
v_call: TRBV7-3; d_call: -; j_call: TRBJ2-3; clone_size: -; cdr3_aa: CASSFGGSDTQYF; cdr3_nt: TGTGCCAGCAGCTTCGGGGGATCGGATACGCAGTATTTT
v_call: TRBV30; d_call: TRBD1; j_call: TRBJ2-3; clone_size: -; cdr3_aa: CAWTRQGTDTQYF; cdr3_nt: TGTGCCTGGACCAGACAGGGAACAGATACGCAGTATTTT
v_call: TRBV14; d_call: TRBD1; j_call: TRBJ2-6; clone_size: -; cdr3_aa: CASSQESRTGGAGANVLTF; cdr3_nt: TGTGCCAGCAGCCAAGAATCTCGGACAGGGGGCGCTGGGGCCAACGTCCTGACTTTC
v_call: TRBV19; d_call: TRBD1; j_call: TRBJ1-1; clone_size: -; cdr3_aa: CASSPIDRGQPEAFF; cdr3_nt: TGTGCCAGTAGTCCCATTGACAGGGGGCAGCCTGAAGCTTTCTTT
v_call: TRBV7-6; d_call: TRBD1; j_call: TRBJ1-4; clone_size: -; cdr3_aa: CASSLGDSREKLFF; cdr3_nt: TGTGCCAGCAGCCTAGGGGACAGTCGGGAAAAACTGTTTTTT